Below are 7 T cell receptor beta chains sequenced from a single sample in a study of T and B cells in COVID-19 patients. Multiplex PCR with BIOMED2 TRB-A/B primer pools amplified TRB rearrangements. TCRdb passed the multiplex PCR reads through MiXCR, listing each CDR3 protein once. The sample lists around 7,200 distinct CDR3 sequences, roughly 34% occurring once. Each TRB amplification used roughly 220-550 ng of genomic DNA from blood. The sequenced material came from blood. Source of these receptors: a human donor who had recovered from COVID-19.

The sample holds a few counts of this clonotype. The chain recombines TRBV15 with TRBJ2-1, with a weak D call TRBD1 (5 bases). The V gene lost 2 bases and the J gene lost 9 bases, with 14 bases spanning the gap. CDR3 length: 14 amino acids. Germline-derived CDR1 and CDR2 are LNHNV and YYDKDF (reference sequence). The CDR3 DNA reads TGTGCCACCAGCAGAAATACCCCAGGGATTGAGCAGTTCTTC. It encodes CATSRNTPGIEQFF.

The chain carries TRBV6-5 and TRBJ1-1; D gene unclear. The CDR3 is made up of 13 amino acids. Germline CDR1 reads MNHEY; CDR2 reads SVGAGI. Between the trimmed V and J ends, which lost 9 bases and 0 bases, there was a span of 11 bases. The CDR3: CASEGRVNTEAFF. For the CDR3, the DNA is TGTGCCAGTGAGGGTCGGGTGAACACTGAAGCTTTCTTT.

The chain recombines TRBV11-2 with TRBJ2-2, with D possibly being TRBD1 (6 bases). Deletions cut 6 bases from V and 3 bases from J, with 11 bases between. The V gene's germline CDR1 is SGHAT and CDR2 FQNNGV. This CDR3 is built from 14 residues. The DNA of the CDR3 is TGTGCCAGCAGATCAACAGGGCACACCGGGGAGCTGTTTTTT. This translates into CASRSTGHTGELFF.

J is TRBJ2-1 and V is TRBV6-4; 8 nucleotides match TRBD2. V was clipped by 6 bases and J by 2 bases; unmatched bases: 6. Germline V gene lookup returns CDR1 MRHNA and CDR2 SNTAGT. The CDR3 runs 15 residues. CDR3 sequence: CASSGSGEPYNEQFF. As DNA, the CDR3 is TGTGCCAGCAGCGGTAGCGGGGAGCCCTACAATGAGCAGTTCTTC.

The V gene is TRBV19, the J gene TRBJ2-5, with TRBD1 matching 7 bases. The V segment lost 2 bases and the J segment 4 bases; nucleotides outside the gene matches: 4. The CDR3 has 14 residues. In germline, CDR1 is LNHDA, CDR2 SQIVND (reference sequence). The CDR3 DNA follows: TGTGCCAGTAGTATACTAGCAGGGGGAGAGACCCAGTACTTC. This codes for CASSILAGGETQYF. The full variable domain, completed using reference TRBV19 and TRBJ2-5, is DGGITQSPKYLFRKEGQNVTLSCEQNLNHDAMYWYRQDPGQGLRLIYYSQIVNDFQKGDIAEGYSVSREKKESFPLTVTSAQKNPTAFYLCASSILAGGETQYFGPGTRLLVL.

Judged by abundance, this clonotype is medium-sized. The gene calls are TRBV6-6 and TRBJ2-3; D not certain. Germline CDR1 and CDR2: MNHNY and SVGAGI (reference sequence). This CDR3 is 13 amino acids long. With 0 bases removed from V and 4 bases from J, the gap between germline ends came to 5 bases. The CDR3 DNA sequence: TGTGCCAGCAGTTACTCAGGTGCAGATACGCAGTATTTT. Residues: CASSYSGADTQYF.

Only a few counts were recorded for this clonotype. The chain carries TRBV18 and TRBJ1-4, with 10 nucleotides matching TRBD1. The CDR3 covers 16 residues. Germline assignment: CDR1 KGHSH and CDR2 LQKENI. The ends lost 3 bases at V and 7 bases at J; junction bases unmatched: 8. CDR3 DNA: TGTGCCAGCTCACCCCTCGGACAGGGGGGTAGTGAAAAACTGTTTTTT. Protein: CASSPLGQGGSEKLFF.